The present TCR beta chain was sequenced within a study of CD8 T cells in ankylosing spondylitis. A few counts support this clonotype. TCRdb re-derived calls from the 5' RACE reads in MiXCR, one entry per CDR3 protein. The sample contains about 140,000 distinct CDR3 sequences, 8% to 9% of which appear only once. The CDR3 extends over 13 amino acids. Per germline, CDR1 SGHTA and CDR2 FQGNSA. Trimming took 5 bases from V and 10 from J; bases not matched to a gene: 9. Material: synovial fluid, either unsorted or a sorted T cell fraction (not recorded which). The chain carries TRBV7-2 and TRBJ1-1, with 8 positions matching TRBD1. The clonotype comes from a male donor with ankylosing spondylitis. The CDR3 reads CASSLQGAWGAFF. As DNA, the CDR3 is TGTGCCAGCAGCCTTCAGGGGGCGTGGGGAGCTTTCTTT.